This passage covers 16 T cell receptor beta chains from one sample sequenced in a study of STAT3 mutations in large granular lymphocyte leukemia. Study-level points and caveats: In T-cell large granular lymphocyte leukemia, about half of patients showed multiple immunodominant subclonotypes.

These receptors are not linked to any known antigen. Measured with immunoSEQ multiplex PCR; TCRdb has only the in-frame clones, and not every one. The data hold more than 25,000 clones, with approximately 80% observed a single time. The sample was peripheral blood mononuclear cells. Receptor source: a woman in her 50s with T-cell large granular lymphocyte leukemia. Some clones in this sample may be carry-over from other donors' samples.

The rearrangement uses TRBV13 and TRBJ2-1, with TRBD2 identical over 7 bases. In germline, CDR1 is PRHDT, CDR2 FYEKMQ (reference sequence). Trimming cost V 1 base and J 12 bases; bases outside gene matches: 3. This CDR3 has 12 residues. The CDR3 region is CASSLVSGGQFF. The CDR3 DNA follows: TGTGCCAGCAGCTTAGTGTCGGGAGGGCAGTTCTTC.

This chain joins TRBV6-6 and TRBJ1-1; D is uncertain. V was trimmed by 2 bases and J by 4 bases, leaving 5 bases between them. There are 12 residues in the CDR3. Germline V gene sequence: CDR1 MNHNY, CDR2 SVGAGI (reference sequence). The CDR3 coding sequence is TGTGCCAGCAGTTACCAGATCACTGAAGCTTTCTTT. Its protein is CASSYQITEAFF.

The gene calls are TRBV5-4 and TRBJ2-4; tentatively, D is TRBD1 (5 bases). V gave up 5 bases and J gave up 7 bases, with 13 bases separating them. From germline, CDR1 is SGHNT and CDR2 YYREEE (reference sequence). The CDR3 has 13 residues. CDR3 amino acids: CASSADNRNIQYF. CDR3 sequence (DNA): TGTGCCAGCAGTGCCGACAACAGGAACATTCAGTACTTC. The entire variable domain, with the rest obtained from reference TRBV5-4 and TRBJ2-4, is as follows: ETGVTQSPTHLIKTRGQQVTLRCSSQSGHNTVSWYQQALGQGPQFIFQYYREEENGRGNFPPRFSGLQFPNYSSELNVNALELDDSALYLCASSADNRNIQYFGAGTRLSVL.

This clone was picked up a small number of times. The chain couples TRBV7-9 to TRBJ1-1; no definite D call. Deletions cut 6 bases from V and 2 bases from J, with 13 bases between. The germline V gene encodes CDR1 SEHNR and CDR2 FQNEAQ (reference sequence). The CDR3 is 14 residues long. CDR3 sequence (DNA): TGTGCCAGCAGTCCCGGACGGATAAACACTGAAGCTTTCTTT. Translation gives CASSPGRINTEAFF.

V usage is TRBV6-5 and J usage is TRBJ1-1, with TRBD1 as a possible D gene (6 bases). The germline gives CDR1 MNHEY, CDR2 SVGAGI. The CDR3 extends over 13 amino acids. With 6 bases removed from V and 5 bases from J, the gap between germline ends came to 13 bases. CDR3 sequence (DNA): TGTGCCAGCAGCCGTACAGGGTCGACTGAAGCTTTCTTT. This codes for CASSRTGSTEAFF.

V gene TRBV4-1 combines with J gene TRBJ1-5; 7 bases agree with TRBD1. V lost 4 bases to trimming and J lost 1 base; unmatched junction nucleotides: 10. Germline V gives CDR1 MGHRA, CDR2 YSYEKL. The CDR3 is 17 amino acids. The CDR3 nucleotides read TGCGCCAGCAGCCTAAGACAGGGTAGCAGGAGCAATCAGCCCCAGCATTTT. Translating gives CASSLRQGSRSNQPQHF.

Remarks on this clone: Additional DNA sequences in this sample encode the identical CDR3. This sequence joins TRBV6-5 and TRBJ1-3, with 7 positions matching TRBD1. The trim removed 6 bases at V and 0 bases at J, leaving 5 bases unmatched. Germline V gives CDR1 MNHEY, CDR2 SVGAGI. This CDR3 region has 15 residues. CDR3 sequence reads: CASRQTGNSGNTIYF. In nucleotides, the CDR3 is TGTGCCAGCAGACAGACAGGGAACTCTGGAAACACCATATATTTT.

This clone was recorded only once. The chain joins TRBV4-1 to TRBJ2-7; 11 nucleotides agree with TRBD2. The V gene end was trimmed by 4 bases and the J gene end by 3 bases; junction bases not matched to a gene: 5. The CDR3 totals 15 residues. CDR1 MGHRA and CDR2 YSYEKL come from the germline V gene. This chain's CDR3 is CASSRGTSGHYEQYF. In DNA, the CDR3 is TGCGCCAGCAGCCGTGGGACTAGCGGCCACTACGAGCAGTACTTC.

This chain links TRBV6-1 with TRBJ1-5; D might be TRBD1 (6 bases). The V gene lost 5 bases and the J gene lost 11 bases, with 19 bases spanning the gap. This CDR3 comprises 14 residues. Germline values: CDR1 MNHNS, CDR2 SASEGT. CDR3 in amino acids: CASSNRVLDRAQHF. CDR3 nucleotides: TGTGCCAGCAGTAACAGGGTCCTGGATAGGGCCCAGCATTTT.

This rearrangement joins TRBV5-1 to TRBJ2-1, with 15 positions matching TRBD2. Germline V gives CDR1 SGHRS, CDR2 YFSETQ. This CDR3 comprises 19 residues. After removal of 3 bases from V and 4 bases from J, the junction contained 11 bases not matched to a gene. CDR3 amino acids: CASSSPGTSGRLGYNEQFF. CDR3 nucleotide sequence: TGCGCCAGCAGCTCTCCCGGGACTAGCGGGAGGCTTGGGTACAATGAGCAGTTCTTC.

V usage is TRBV29-1 and J usage is TRBJ2-5; no clear D. The CDR3 covers 12 residues. CDR1 is SQVTM, CDR2 ANQGSEA, per germline. The V end was cut by 3 bases, the J end by 3 bases, with 8 bases between. The CDR3 loop reads CSVDGQKETQYF. CDR3 nucleotides: TGCAGCGTTGACGGGCAGAAAGAGACCCAGTACTTC.

This chain links TRBV7-9 with TRBJ1-2; 9 nucleotides agree with TRBD1. The J segment lost 8 bases and the V segment lost 5 bases, leaving 6 bases of the junction unmatched. The CDR3 contains 13 residues. The germline V gene encodes CDR1 SEHNR and CDR2 FQNEAQ (reference sequence). The CDR3 nucleotides are TGTGCCAGCAGCCGGGGACAGGGAGAAGGCTACACCTTC. This sequence encodes CASSRGQGEGYTF.

The chain joins TRBV27 to TRBJ2-3; 7 bases are shared with TRBD1. The V segment lost 2 bases and the J segment 9 bases; nucleotides outside the gene matches: 14. Germline V gives CDR1 MNHEY, CDR2 SMNVEV (reference sequence). The CDR3 sequence is 16 residues long. The CDR3 spells CASSLGGSATGVTQYF. In DNA form, the CDR3 reads TGTGCCAGCAGTTTAGGTGGTAGCGCTACAGGGGTCACGCAGTATTTT.

Remarks on this clone: Other DNA sequences in the sample encode the same CDR3. This chain uses TRBV18 with TRBJ1-4, with TRBD1 as a possible D gene (6 bases). V dropped 6 bases and J dropped 5 bases, with 10 bases sitting between them. This CDR3 region has 13 residues. Germline CDR1 KGHSH, CDR2 LQKENI. The CDR3 region is CASSRGQNEKLFF. CDR3 nucleotides: TGTGCCAGCTCCCGGGGGCAGAATGAAAAACTGTTTTTT.

The chain recombines TRBV30 with TRBJ2-7; 9 positions agree with TRBD2. Germline trimming cut 7 bases from V and 0 bases from J; bases unmatched to any gene: 7. CDR3 length equals 14 residues. Germline CDR1 is GTSNPN and CDR2 is SVGIG (reference sequence). DNA of the CDR3: TGTGCCTATTCGACTAGCGGCCCCTCCTACGAGCAGTACTTC. Protein product: CAYSTSGPSYEQYF.

The rearrangement uses TRBV18 and TRBJ2-5; 7 positions agree with TRBD2. Per germline, CDR1 KGHSH and CDR2 LQKENI. With V trimmed by 1 base and J by 4 bases, 12 bases remained unmatched. The CDR3 runs to 17 residues. The CDR3 sequence is CASSPRFDGRSGETQYF. Here the CDR3 DNA reads TGTGCCAGCTCACCACGGTTCGACGGGAGGTCTGGAGAGACCCAGTACTTC.